This paragraph covers one TCR beta chain sequence. Its antigen remains unidentified. The sample comes from a study of beta chain features in type 1 diabetes. Study-wide results and limits: Since sequencing was performed on cDNA, cells with high TCR expression could be over-represented. Type 1 diabetes patients showed a moderate but significant shortening of TCRB CDR3s in all four CD4+ subsets. Patients showed naive, central memory and Treg TCRB repertoires that appeared more similar than those of healthy donors.

Via CD45RO/CCR7/CD25/CD127/CD95/CD27, cells of the CD4+ naive, central memory, regulatory and stem cell-like memory subsets were sorted. The whole isolated RNA underwent reverse transcription, so sequencing captured expressed TCRB transcripts. Clones were sequenced by immunoSEQ multiplex PCR, and TCRdb holds only the in-frame ones, with some missing. The sample contains fewer than 900,000 clones, around a sixth of which appear only once. Material for sequencing was naive CD4+ T cells from blood. The receptor comes from a woman between 18 and 30 years old in good health.

CDR3 in DNA: TGTGCCACCAGCAGTCGGACAGATAGCAATCAGCCCCAGCATTTT. Protein product: CATSSRTDSNQPQHF. This chain connects TRBV15 to TRBJ1-5; tentatively, D is TRBD1 (6 bases). CDR1 and CDR2 (germline): LNHNV, YYDKDF (reference sequence). Between the trimmed V and J ends, which lost 3 bases and 0 bases, there was a span of 9 bases. The CDR3 is 15 residues long.